These T cell receptor beta chains were read from a single sample in a study of T cell responses to AZD1222 COVID-19 vaccine. TCRdb's copy holds only in-frame clones and misses some; the assay was immunoSEQ multiplex PCR. The sample includes approximately 140,000 clones, about 92% of them seen just once. This sample comprised peripheral blood, obtained on day 0 of AZD1222 vaccination. The source is an adult in good health. Each CDR3 is given with its conserved first and last residue. A D gene is named only where the DNA matches it firmly. Only part of the rows carry a size: once, few, many, or a class if the clone is expanded.

J gene: TRBJ2-6
clone size: -
D gene: -
V gene: TRBV12-3/TRBV12-4
CDR3 DNA: TGTGCCAGCAGTTTGTCTGGGGCCAACGTCCTGACTTTC
CDR3 protein: CASSLSGANVLTF

J gene: TRBJ2-7
clone size: once
D gene: -
V gene: TRBV29-1
CDR3 DNA: TGCAGCGTTGAAACGGGGAGCTCCTACGAGCAGTACTTC
CDR3 protein: CSVETGSSYEQYF

J gene: TRBJ2-7
clone size: -
D gene: -
V gene: TRBV7-9
CDR3 DNA: TGTGCCAGCAGCTTGACCCAGACCTTAGGGGAGCAGTACTTC
CDR3 protein: CASSLTQTLGEQYF

J gene: TRBJ1-2
clone size: -
D gene: -
V gene: TRBV6-2/TRBV6-3
CDR3 DNA: TGTGCCAGCAGTTATGAGGACCTCCTCTATGGCTACACCTTC
CDR3 protein: CASSYEDLLYGYTF

J gene: TRBJ1-1
clone size: -
D gene: TRBD1
V gene: TRBV6-5
CDR3 DNA: TGTGCCAGCAGGGAGACAGGGCACGGGAACACTGAAGCTTTCTTT
CDR3 protein: CASRETGHGNTEAFF

J gene: TRBJ1-2
clone size: -
D gene: -
V gene: TRBV5-1
CDR3 DNA: TGCGCCAGCAGTTACCAGGCAGACTATGGCTACACCTTC
CDR3 protein: CASSYQADYGYTF

J gene: TRBJ1-5
clone size: -
D gene: -
V gene: TRBV19
CDR3 DNA: TGTGCCAGCCGGGACATCAATCAGCCCCAGCATTTT
CDR3 protein: CASRDINQPQHF

J gene: TRBJ2-7
clone size: -
D gene: -
V gene: TRBV5-6
CDR3 DNA: TGTGCCAGCAGCTTGGTGGGGGTAAACGACGAGCAGTACTTC
CDR3 protein: CASSLVGVNDEQYF

J gene: TRBJ1-5
clone size: -
D gene: -
V gene: TRBV19
CDR3 DNA: TGTGCCAGCCACCGGGGCAATAGCAATCAGCCCCAGCATTTT
CDR3 protein: CASHRGNSNQPQHF

J gene: TRBJ1-2
clone size: -
D gene: TRBD1
V gene: TRBV4-3
CDR3 DNA: TGCGCCAGCAGCCAAGATAGGGGGGCCAGGGGGCATGGCTACACCTTC
CDR3 protein: CASSQDRGARGHGYTF

J gene: TRBJ2-5
clone size: -
D gene: -
V gene: TRBV5-1
CDR3 DNA: TGCGCCAGCAGCTCCCATGGGTCACAAGAGACCCAGTACTTC
CDR3 protein: CASSSHGSQETQYF

J gene: TRBJ2-3
clone size: -
D gene: -
V gene: TRBV5-1
CDR3 DNA: TGCGCCAGCAGCCCGGGACATCGCACAGATACGCAGTATTTT
CDR3 protein: CASSPGHRTDTQYF

J gene: TRBJ2-7
clone size: once
D gene: -
V gene: TRBV27
CDR3 DNA: TGTGCCAGCGGCAGTCCTACCTACTACGAGCAGTACTTC
CDR3 protein: CASGSPTYYEQYF

J gene: TRBJ1-3
clone size: -
D gene: -
V gene: TRBV6-6
CDR3 DNA: TGTGCCAGCAGTTACTCCCTTGGTGGAAACACCATATATTTT
CDR3 protein: CASSYSLGGNTIYF

J gene: TRBJ2-7
clone size: -
D gene: TRBD2
V gene: TRBV14
CDR3 DNA: TGTGCCAGCAGCCAAGAACTAGCGAGGCACGAGCAGTACTTC
CDR3 protein: CASSQELARHEQYF

J gene: TRBJ2-7
clone size: -
D gene: -
V gene: TRBV5-1
CDR3 DNA: TGCGCCAGCAGCTTTGGATCCTCATCCTCTCGCCGCGGAACCTACGAGCAGTACTTC
CDR3 protein: CASSFGSSSSRRGTYEQYF

J gene: TRBJ1-3
clone size: -
D gene: -
V gene: TRBV25-1
CDR3 DNA: TGTGCCAGCAGTGATTTGACAGGCTCAAGGAACACCATATATTTT
CDR3 protein: CASSDLTGSRNTIYF

J gene: TRBJ2-1
clone size: -
D gene: TRBD2
V gene: TRBV28
CDR3 DNA: TGTGCCAGCAGCCCCAGCGGGAGGTCGCAATTCGAGCAGTTCTTC
CDR3 protein: CASSPSGRSQFEQFF

J gene: TRBJ2-7
clone size: once
D gene: -
V gene: TRBV28
CDR3 DNA: TGTGCCAGCAGTCCCCCCGTGGAGACTACACCTGGGTGGGAGCAGTACTTC
CDR3 protein: CASSPPVETTPGWEQYF

J gene: TRBJ2-1
clone size: -
D gene: -
V gene: TRBV4-3
CDR3 DNA: TGCGCCAGCAGCCAAGATCTTGGGCAATACAATGAGCAGTTCTTC
CDR3 protein: CASSQDLGQYNEQFF

J gene: TRBJ1-1
clone size: -
D gene: TRBD1
V gene: TRBV14
CDR3 DNA: TGTGCCAGCAGCCTCAGGACAGGTCGGGACACTGAAGCTTTCTTT
CDR3 protein: CASSLRTGRDTEAFF

J gene: TRBJ2-3
clone size: -
D gene: TRBD2
V gene: TRBV7-8
CDR3 DNA: TGTGCCAGCAGCCCTAGGACTAGCGGGGGCACAGATACGCAGTATTTT
CDR3 protein: CASSPRTSGGTDTQYF

J gene: TRBJ1-1
clone size: -
D gene: -
V gene: TRBV5-1
CDR3 DNA: TGCGCCAGCAGCTTGGCAAGGGGGGACACTGAAGCTTTCTTT
CDR3 protein: CASSLARGDTEAFF

J gene: TRBJ2-7
clone size: once
D gene: -
V gene: TRBV3-1/TRBV3-2
CDR3 DNA: TGTGCCAGCAGCCGGAGACTAGAGGGGGGAGGCGAGCAGTACTTC
CDR3 protein: CASSRRLEGGGEQYF

J gene: TRBJ2-3
clone size: -
D gene: TRBD1
V gene: TRBV7-3
CDR3 DNA: TGTGCCAGCAGATCAACAGGGGATGCGAAAGATACGCAGTATTTT
CDR3 protein: CASRSTGDAKDTQYF

J gene: TRBJ2-3
clone size: -
D gene: -
V gene: TRBV5-8
CDR3 DNA: TGTGCCAGCAGCTTAAGGGGTAGGGACACAGATACGCAGTATTTT
CDR3 protein: CASSLRGRDTDTQYF

J gene: TRBJ2-7
clone size: few
D gene: -
V gene: TRBV2
CDR3 DNA: TGTGCCAGCAGCCCCAACGGGGTACCCTCCTACGAGCAGTACTTC
CDR3 protein: CASSPNGVPSYEQYF

J gene: TRBJ1-4
clone size: -
D gene: TRBD1
V gene: TRBV7-2
CDR3 DNA: TGTGCCAGCAGTTATCCGGGACAGGGAAACGAAAAACTGTTTTTT
CDR3 protein: CASSYPGQGNEKLFF

J gene: TRBJ1-2
clone size: -
D gene: -
V gene: TRBV14
CDR3 DNA: TGTGCCAGCAGCCAAGTTGGGCATTGGGATGGCTACACCTTC
CDR3 protein: CASSQVGHWDGYTF

J gene: TRBJ1-1
clone size: -
D gene: -
V gene: TRBV5-1
CDR3 DNA: TGCGCCAGCAGCTTGGGGCCGATGAACACTGAAGCTTTCTTT
CDR3 protein: CASSLGPMNTEAFF

J gene: TRBJ2-1
clone size: -
D gene: TRBD2
V gene: TRBV24-1
CDR3 DNA: TGTGCCACCAGTGTCGCCGGGACTAGCGGGACCAATGAGCAGTTCTTC
CDR3 protein: CATSVAGTSGTNEQFF

J gene: TRBJ2-3
clone size: once
D gene: TRBD2
V gene: TRBV25-1
CDR3 DNA: TGTGCCAGCTCCGCCGGGACTAGAAACCCAGATACGCAGTATTTT
CDR3 protein: CASSAGTRNPDTQYF

J gene: TRBJ1-2
clone size: -
D gene: TRBD1
V gene: TRBV3-1/TRBV3-2
CDR3 DNA: TGTGCCAGCAGCCAAGCGGGACAGGGAGGCTATGGCTACACCTTC
CDR3 protein: CASSQAGQGGYGYTF

J gene: TRBJ2-7
clone size: -
D gene: -
V gene: TRBV18
CDR3 DNA: TGTGCCAGCTCACCAGTAGCGGTGGACCACGAGCAGTACTTC
CDR3 protein: CASSPVAVDHEQYF

J gene: TRBJ2-1
clone size: -
D gene: TRBD2
V gene: TRBV29-1
CDR3 DNA: TGCAGCGCCCCGATAGCGGGGGGCCATAGTGAGCAGTTCTTC
CDR3 protein: CSAPIAGGHSEQFF

J gene: TRBJ2-1
clone size: -
D gene: TRBD2
V gene: TRBV29-1
CDR3 DNA: TGCAGCGCCCCCTTCGGCGGGGGACTTAGCTCCTACAATGAGCAGTTCTTC
CDR3 protein: CSAPFGGGLSSYNEQFF

J gene: TRBJ1-5
clone size: -
D gene: TRBD1
V gene: TRBV13
CDR3 DNA: TGTGCCAGCAGCCTCCGTACAGGGGATAGCAATCAGCCCCAGCATTTT
CDR3 protein: CASSLRTGDSNQPQHF

J gene: TRBJ1-4
clone size: -
D gene: -
V gene: TRBV5-1
CDR3 DNA: TGCGCCAGCAGCTTGGGGGGACCAGCAACTAATGAAAAACTGTTTTTT
CDR3 protein: CASSLGGPATNEKLFF

J gene: TRBJ1-1
clone size: -
D gene: -
V gene: TRBV19
CDR3 DNA: TGTGCCAATAGTGCCCCCCCCTGGGGGGGCAACACTGAAGCTTTCTTT
CDR3 protein: CANSAPPWGGNTEAFF

J gene: TRBJ2-5
clone size: once
D gene: TRBD2
V gene: TRBV29-1
CDR3 DNA: TGCAGCGTCGGGACTAGCGGGACCCGCTCGTCGACCCAGTACTTC
CDR3 protein: CSVGTSGTRSSTQYF

J gene: TRBJ1-6
clone size: -
D gene: -
V gene: TRBV29-1
CDR3 DNA: TGCAGCGTTGCCTTTAGTGGAAGTAATTCACCCCTCCACTTT
CDR3 protein: CSVAFSGSNSPLHF

J gene: TRBJ2-1
clone size: -
D gene: -
V gene: TRBV19
CDR3 DNA: TGTGCCAGTAGTATGGGCGGCTCCCCGAATGAGCAGTTCTTC
CDR3 protein: CASSMGGSPNEQFF

J gene: TRBJ1-1
clone size: -
D gene: -
V gene: TRBV27
CDR3 DNA: TGTGCCAGCAGAGGGCTTCTGAACACTGAAGCTTTCTTT
CDR3 protein: CASRGLLNTEAFF

J gene: TRBJ2-3
clone size: -
D gene: -
V gene: TRBV9
CDR3 DNA: TGTGCCAGCAGCGTAGACCCTTTCACAGATACGCAGTATTTT
CDR3 protein: CASSVDPFTDTQYF

J gene: TRBJ1-2
clone size: -
D gene: TRBD1
V gene: TRBV7-9
CDR3 DNA: TGTGCCAGCAGCTCGGGACAGGGACTTTATGGCTACACCTTC
CDR3 protein: CASSSGQGLYGYTF

J gene: TRBJ1-1
clone size: -
D gene: -
V gene: TRBV7-9
CDR3 DNA: TGTGCCAGCAGCCCTACAGGCACTGAAGCTTTCTTT
CDR3 protein: CASSPTGTEAFF

J gene: TRBJ1-1
clone size: -
D gene: -
V gene: TRBV5-4
CDR3 DNA: TGTGCCAGCAGCCGAGGGGGGGGTAGGGCTTTCTTT
CDR3 protein: CASSRGGGRAFF